These 10 T cell receptor beta chains were sequenced from one sample in a study of memory CD4+ T cells and cytomegalovirus serostatus. The sort gate was single viable CD3+CD4+CD8-CD45RO+ cells for memory CD4+ T cells. Clones were sequenced by immunoSEQ multiplex PCR, and TCRdb holds only the in-frame ones, with some missing. The sample has around 54,000 clones, under 80% seen once. Specimen: memory CD4+ T cells from blood. These receptors all come from an adult in good health and CMV-seronegative.

The rearrangement uses TRBV10-2 and TRBJ2-7; D might be TRBD1 (6 bases). The CDR3 contains 16 residues. The ends were cut back, 6 bases at V and 4 bases at J, with 22 bases in the middle. CDR1 is WSHSY, CDR2 SAAADI, per germline. The CDR3 DNA sequence: TGCGCCAGCAGGAATACACCGGGACACAGACTTTACGAGCAGTACTTC. It yields the protein CASRNTPGHRLYEQYF.

This chain connects TRBV28 to TRBJ2-3; D gene uncertain. CDR1 and CDR2 (germline): MDHEN, SYDVKM. The CDR3 has 14 amino acids. The ends were cut back, 4 bases at V and 3 bases at J, with 11 bases in the middle. CDR3: CASSSPSTTDTQYF. The CDR3, as DNA: TGTGCCAGCAGTTCGCCCTCTACAACAGATACGCAGTATTTT.

V usage is TRBV7-2 and J usage is TRBJ1-1; 7 nucleotides line up with TRBD1. The J segment lost 9 bases and the V segment lost 4 bases, leaving 14 bases of the junction unmatched. The CDR3 totals 15 residues. The germline V gene has CDR1 SGHTA and CDR2 FQGNSA. CDR3 in amino acids: CASSSQQGNSVKAFF. CDR3 nucleotides: TGTGCCAGCAGCTCACAACAGGGGAATTCGGTGAAAGCTTTCTTT.

The chain links TRBV28 to TRBJ2-1, with 11 bases lining up with TRBD2. Trimming removed 6 bases from V and 4 bases from J; junction bases left unmatched: 8. This CDR3 comprises 16 residues. Looked up from germline, CDR1 is MDHEN and CDR2 is SYDVKM. The CDR3 DNA follows: TGTGCCAGCAGCCCCTCTAGCGGGGGGCCTTACAATGAGCAGTTCTTC. It yields the protein CASSPSSGGPYNEQFF. Variable domain in full (rest from reference TRBV28 and TRBJ2-1): DVKVTQSSRYLVKRTGEKVFLECVQDMDHENMFWYRQDPGLGLRLIYFSYDVKMKEKGDIPEGYSVSREKKERFSLILESASTNQTSMYLCASSPSSGGPYNEQFFGPGTRLTVL.

The gene calls are TRBV4-2 and TRBJ1-5, with TRBD1 matching over 7 bases. CDR3 length equals 15 residues. The junction had 1 base not matched to a gene; V was cut back by 2 bases and J by 0 bases. Germline-derived CDR1 and CDR2 are LGHNA and YNFKEQ. The CDR3 protein is CASSQTGDSNQPQHF. Written as DNA, the CDR3 is TGTGCCAGCAGCCAAACAGGGGATAGCAATCAGCCCCAGCATTTT.

V and J are TRBV5-5 and TRBJ2-5, with no clear D. The ends were cut back, 0 bases at V and 2 bases at J, with 8 bases in the middle. The CDR3 contains 14 residues. CDR1 is SGHKS and CDR2 is YYEKEE in the germline V gene (reference sequence). The CDR3 is CASSLVFSQETQYF. CDR3 in DNA: TGTGCCAGCAGCTTGGTCTTCAGTCAAGAGACCCAGTACTTC.

The V and J genes are TRBV9 and TRBJ2-3; TRBD2 aligns across 11 bases. Germline V gene sequence: CDR1 SGDLS, CDR2 YYNGEE. This CDR3 is built from 19 residues. V trimming: 4 bases; J trimming: 5 bases; junction bases outside the gene matches: 18. The CDR3 protein is CASSPRGSGRAGSEDTQYF. The DNA for the CDR3 is TGTGCCAGCAGCCCTCGAGGTAGCGGGAGGGCCGGGAGTGAAGATACGCAGTATTTT. Combining the CDR3 with reference TRBV9 and TRBJ2-3 gives the whole variable domain DSGVTQTPKHLITATGQRVTLRCSPRSGDLSVYWYQQSLDQGLQFLIQYYNGEERAKGNILERFSAQQFPDLHSELNLSSLELGDSALYFCASSPRGSGRAGSEDTQYFGPGTRLTVL.

V is TRBV5-5 and J is TRBJ2-7; tentatively, D is TRBD1 (6 bases). Trimming cost V 5 bases and J 1 base, with 10 bases left between them. The CDR3 covers 13 residues. The germline CDR1 and CDR2 sequences are SGHKS and YYEKEE (reference sequence). The CDR3 nucleotides read TGTGCCAGCAGTTCAACAGGGTCCTACGAGCAGTACTTC. It codes for CASSSTGSYEQYF.

This chain links TRBV2 with TRBJ2-7; 8 bases agree with TRBD2. Germline V CDR1 and CDR2: SNHLY, FYNNEI. V lost 6 bases and J lost 0; bases outside the gene matches: 7. CDR3 length: 15 residues. The CDR3 here is CASRGGAGGSYEQYF. The CDR3 bases are TGTGCCAGCAGGGGTGGGGCGGGAGGCTCCTACGAGCAGTACTTC.

By sample share, this clone is medium-sized (0.01 to 0.1%). V is TRBV6-1 and J is TRBJ1-2, with D unresolved. V lost 7 bases, J lost 2 bases, and 11 bases lay in between. Germline CDR1 is MNHNS and CDR2 is SASEGT. CDR3 size: 13 residues. CDR3 sequence reads: CASIEPGNYGYTF. CDR3 coding DNA: TGTGCCAGCATCGAGCCGGGGAACTATGGCTACACCTTC.